This T cell receptor (beta chain) was obtained from a study of T-cell reconstitution after alpha-beta-depleted transplantation in children. Library preparation (for TCRbeta) was performed with unique molecular identifiers. MiXCR, applied by TCRdb to the PCR reads, yields one record per CDR3 protein. The sample records about 490,000 distinct CDR3 sequences, about 10% being singletons. Per the germline V gene, CDR1 is MNHEY and CDR2 is SVGEGT. V lost 7 bases, J lost 4 bases, and 8 bases stayed unmatched. The CDR3 totals 15 residues. This clonotype was found many times. The sequenced sample was PBMCs, obtained before TCRalphabeta/CD19-depleted stem cell transplant. J is TRBJ1-5 and V is TRBV6-2 or TRBV6-3; 9 nucleotides align to TRBD1. The receptor was isolated from a child younger than 10 with inherited bone marrow failure, due to receive a stem cell transplant. CDR3 sequence reads: CASTSGTGFNQPQHF. For the CDR3, the DNA is TGTGCCAGCACCTCCGGGACAGGGTTTAATCAGCCCCAGCATTTT.